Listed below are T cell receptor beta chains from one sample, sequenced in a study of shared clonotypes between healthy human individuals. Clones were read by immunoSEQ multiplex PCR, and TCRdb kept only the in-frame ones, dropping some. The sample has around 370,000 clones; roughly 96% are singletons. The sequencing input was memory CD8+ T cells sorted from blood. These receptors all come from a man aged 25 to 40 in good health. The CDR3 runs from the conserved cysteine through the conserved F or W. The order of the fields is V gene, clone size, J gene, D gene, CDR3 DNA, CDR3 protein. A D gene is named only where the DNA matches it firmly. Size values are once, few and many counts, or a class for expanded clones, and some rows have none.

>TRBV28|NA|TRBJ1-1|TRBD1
TGTGCCAGCAGTTCGCCAGGGGGCGCTGGTGAAGCTTTCTTT
CASSSPGGAGEAFF
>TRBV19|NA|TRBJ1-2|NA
TGTGCCAGTAGTATTGGGTCGGGTCGGAACACCTTC
CASSIGSGRNTF
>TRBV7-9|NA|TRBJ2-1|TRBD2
TGTGCCAGCAGCTCCCGAGGGGCGGGAGGCTCCTACAATGAGCAGTTCTTC
CASSSRGAGGSYNEQFF
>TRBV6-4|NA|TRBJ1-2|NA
TGTGCCAGCAGTGACAGGGGATCTGGCTACACCTTC
CASSDRGSGYTF
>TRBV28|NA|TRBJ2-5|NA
TGTGCCAGCACCCCGGTGGGGCAGGGGGGAGAGACCCAGTACTTC
CASTPVGQGGETQYF
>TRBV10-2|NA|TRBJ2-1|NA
TGCGCCAGCGGAGGGCACAATGAGCAGTTCTTC
CASGGHNEQFF
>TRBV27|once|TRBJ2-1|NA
TGTGCCAGCAGTTTCGGGTATGAGCAGTTCTTC
CASSFGYEQFF
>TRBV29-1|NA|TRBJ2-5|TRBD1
TGCAGCGTTGCGACAGGGGGGTTGGAGACCCAGTACTTC
CSVATGGLETQYF
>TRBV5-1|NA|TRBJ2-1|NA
TGCGCCAGCGGGAGCGATGAGTACAATGAGCAGTTCTTC
CASGSDEYNEQFF
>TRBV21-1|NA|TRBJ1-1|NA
TGTGCCAGCAGCAAACTTAACGGGGGCGGTGGCGCTTTCTTT
CASSKLNGGGGAFF